The subject of this entry is one TCR beta chain. The trim removed 2 bases at V and 3 bases at J, leaving 6 bases unmatched. Germline CDR1 is SGHAT and CDR2 is FQNNGV. This CDR3 has 16 amino acids. This record comes from a study of blood T cell repertoires in COVID-19. On the study more broadly: PBMCs, B-cell-depleted T cells, or T cells were the source of the cDNA or gDNA that made up the material.

Sequencing was performed with immunoSEQ multiplex PCR; in TCRdb, only in-frame clones are kept and a portion is missing. Altogether 210,000 or so clones are present, over 75% being singletons, with the ten largest covering 6.2%. This TCR derives from a middle-aged woman who had recovered from COVID-19. Sequences were obtained from peripheral blood. This chain links TRBV11-2 with TRBJ2-2, with 7 bases identical to TRBD2. CDR3 DNA sequence: TGTGCCAGCAGCTTACTTGTGGGGAGGGACACCGGGGAGCTGTTTTTT. It is translated as CASSLLVGRDTGELFF. The variable domain in full, completed from reference TRBV11-2 and TRBJ2-2, reads EAGVAQSPRYKIIEKRQSVAFWCNPISGHATLYWYQQILGQGPKLLIQFQNNGVVDDSQLPKDRFSAERLKGVDSTLKIQPAKLEDSAVYLCASSLLVGRDTGELFFGEGSRLTVL.